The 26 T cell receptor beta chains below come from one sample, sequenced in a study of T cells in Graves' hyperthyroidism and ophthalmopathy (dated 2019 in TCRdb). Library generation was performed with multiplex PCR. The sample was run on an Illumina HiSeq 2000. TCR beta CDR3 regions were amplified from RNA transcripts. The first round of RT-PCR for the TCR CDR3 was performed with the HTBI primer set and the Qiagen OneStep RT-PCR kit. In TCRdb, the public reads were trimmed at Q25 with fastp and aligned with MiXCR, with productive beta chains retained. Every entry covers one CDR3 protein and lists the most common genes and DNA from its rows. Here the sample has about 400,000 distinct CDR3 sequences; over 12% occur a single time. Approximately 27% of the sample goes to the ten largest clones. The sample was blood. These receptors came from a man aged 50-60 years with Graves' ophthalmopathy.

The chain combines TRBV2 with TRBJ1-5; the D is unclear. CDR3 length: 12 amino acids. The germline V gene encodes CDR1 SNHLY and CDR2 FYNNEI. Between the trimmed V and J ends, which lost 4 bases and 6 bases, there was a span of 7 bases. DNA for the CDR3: TGTGCCAGCAGTGGAGCGGGTCAGCCCCAGCATTTT. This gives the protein CASSGAGQPQHF.

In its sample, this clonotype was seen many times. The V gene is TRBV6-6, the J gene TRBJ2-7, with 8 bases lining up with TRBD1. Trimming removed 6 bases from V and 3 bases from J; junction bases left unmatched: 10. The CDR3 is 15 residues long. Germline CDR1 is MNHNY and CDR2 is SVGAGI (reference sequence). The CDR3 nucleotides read TGTGCCAGCAGGTTACTCCCCACAGGGGGCTACGAGCAGTACTTC. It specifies CASRLLPTGGYEQYF.

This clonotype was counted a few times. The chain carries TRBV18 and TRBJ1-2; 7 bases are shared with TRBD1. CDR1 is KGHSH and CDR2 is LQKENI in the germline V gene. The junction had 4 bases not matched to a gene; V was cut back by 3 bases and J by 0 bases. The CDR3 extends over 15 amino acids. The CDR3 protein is CASSPDRTTNYGYTF. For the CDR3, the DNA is TGTGCCAGCTCACCGGACAGGACTACTAACTATGGCTACACCTTC.

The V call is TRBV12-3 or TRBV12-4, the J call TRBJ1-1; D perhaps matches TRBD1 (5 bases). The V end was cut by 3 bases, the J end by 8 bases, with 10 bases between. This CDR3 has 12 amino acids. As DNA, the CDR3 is TGTGCCAGCAGTTTGTGGGGCCAGGAAGCTTTCTTT. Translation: CASSLWGQEAFF.

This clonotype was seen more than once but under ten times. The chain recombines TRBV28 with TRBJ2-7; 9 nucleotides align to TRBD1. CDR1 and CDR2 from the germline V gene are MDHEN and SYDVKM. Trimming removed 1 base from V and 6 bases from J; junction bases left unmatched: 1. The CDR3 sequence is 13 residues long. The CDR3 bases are TGTGCCAGCAGTTTATCGGGACAGGGCGAGCAGTACTTC. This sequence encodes CASSLSGQGEQYF.

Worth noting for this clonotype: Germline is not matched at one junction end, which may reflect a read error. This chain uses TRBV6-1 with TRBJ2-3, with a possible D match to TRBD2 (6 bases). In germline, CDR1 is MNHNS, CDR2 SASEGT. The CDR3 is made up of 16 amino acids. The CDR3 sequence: CVSSPPGSGMVDTQYF. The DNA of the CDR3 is TGTGTCAGCAGCCCACCCGGGAGTGGGATGGTAGATACGCAGTATTTT.

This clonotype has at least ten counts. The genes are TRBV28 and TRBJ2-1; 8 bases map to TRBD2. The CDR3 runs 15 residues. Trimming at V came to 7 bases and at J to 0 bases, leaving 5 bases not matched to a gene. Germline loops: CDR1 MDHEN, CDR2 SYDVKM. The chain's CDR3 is CASKNSGSSYNEQFF. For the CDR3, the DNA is TGTGCCAGCAAAAACAGCGGGAGCTCCTACAATGAGCAGTTCTTC.

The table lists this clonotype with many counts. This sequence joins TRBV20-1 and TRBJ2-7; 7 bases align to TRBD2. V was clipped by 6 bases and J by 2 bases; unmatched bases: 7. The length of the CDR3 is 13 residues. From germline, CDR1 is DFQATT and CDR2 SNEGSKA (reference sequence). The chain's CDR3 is CSAQTLAAYEQYF. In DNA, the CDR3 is TGCAGTGCGCAAACTCTAGCGGCCTACGAGCAGTACTTC.

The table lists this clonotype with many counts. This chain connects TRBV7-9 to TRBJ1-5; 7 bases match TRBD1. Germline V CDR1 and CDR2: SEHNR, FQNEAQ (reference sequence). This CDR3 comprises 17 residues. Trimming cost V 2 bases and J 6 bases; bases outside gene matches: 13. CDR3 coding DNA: TGTGCCAGCAGCTTACCCAGACTGACAGGGCACAGTCAGCCCCAGCATTTT. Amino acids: CASSLPRLTGHSQPQHF.

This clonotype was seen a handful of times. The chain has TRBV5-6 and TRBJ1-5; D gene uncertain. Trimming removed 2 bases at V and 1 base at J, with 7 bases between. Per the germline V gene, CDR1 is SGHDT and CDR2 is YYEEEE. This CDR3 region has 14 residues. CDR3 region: CASSFRSSNQPQHF. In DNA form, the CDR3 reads TGTGCCAGCAGCTTCCGCTCCAGCAATCAGCCCCAGCATTTT.

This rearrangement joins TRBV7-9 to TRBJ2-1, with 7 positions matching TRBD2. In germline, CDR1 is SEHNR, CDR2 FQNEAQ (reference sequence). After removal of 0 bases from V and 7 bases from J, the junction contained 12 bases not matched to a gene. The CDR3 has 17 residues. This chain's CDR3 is CASSLAWEGALGNEQFF. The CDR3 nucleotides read TGTGCCAGCAGCTTAGCGTGGGAGGGAGCCTTGGGGAATGAGCAGTTCTTC. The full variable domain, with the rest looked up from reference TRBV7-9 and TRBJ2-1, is DTGVSQNPRHKITKRGQNVTFRCDPISEHNRLYWYRQTLGQGPEFLTYFQNEAQLEKSRLLSDRFSAERPKGSFSTLEIQRTEQGDSAMYLCASSLAWEGALGNEQFFGPGTRLTVL.

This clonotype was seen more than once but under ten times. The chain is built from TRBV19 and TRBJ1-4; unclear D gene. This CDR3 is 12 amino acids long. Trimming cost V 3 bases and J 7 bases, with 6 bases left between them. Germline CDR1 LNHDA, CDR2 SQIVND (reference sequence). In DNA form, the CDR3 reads TGTGCCAGTAGTATCGGCCGTGAAAAACTGTTTTTT. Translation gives CASSIGREKLFF. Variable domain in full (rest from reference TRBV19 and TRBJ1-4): DGGITQSPKYLFRKEGQNVTLSCEQNLNHDAMYWYRQDPGQGLRLIYYSQIVNDFQKGDIAEGYSVSREKKESFPLTVTSAQKNPTAFYLCASSIGREKLFFGSGTQLSVL.

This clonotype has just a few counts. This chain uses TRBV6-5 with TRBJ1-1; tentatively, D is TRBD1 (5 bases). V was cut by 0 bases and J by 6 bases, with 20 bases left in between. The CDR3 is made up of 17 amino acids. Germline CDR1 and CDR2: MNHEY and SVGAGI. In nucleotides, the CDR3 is TGTGCCAGCAGTTACTCGGACTTCGGGGGACTCGGGGCTGAAGCTTTCTTT. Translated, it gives CASSYSDFGGLGAEAFF.

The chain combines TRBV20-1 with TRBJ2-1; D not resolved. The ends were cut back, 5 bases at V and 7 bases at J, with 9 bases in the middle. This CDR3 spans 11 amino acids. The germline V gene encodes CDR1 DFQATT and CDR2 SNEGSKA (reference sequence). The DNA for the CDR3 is TGCAGTGCTTATCACCCAAATGAGCAGTTCTTC. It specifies CSAYHPNEQFF.

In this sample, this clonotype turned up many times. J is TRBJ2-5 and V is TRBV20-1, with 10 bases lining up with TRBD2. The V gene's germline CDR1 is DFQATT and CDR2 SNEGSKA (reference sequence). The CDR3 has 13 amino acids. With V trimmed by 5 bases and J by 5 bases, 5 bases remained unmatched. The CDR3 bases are TGCAGTGCTTGGACTAGCGGCCGGGAGACCCAGTACTTC. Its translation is CSAWTSGRETQYF.

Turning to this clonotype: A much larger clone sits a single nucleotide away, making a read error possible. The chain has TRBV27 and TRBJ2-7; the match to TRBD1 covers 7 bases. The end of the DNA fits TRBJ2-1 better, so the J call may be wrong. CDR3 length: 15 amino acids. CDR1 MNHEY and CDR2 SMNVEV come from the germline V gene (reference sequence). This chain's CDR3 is CASSFVGDSPYEQFF. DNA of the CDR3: TGTGCCAGCAGTTTTGTCGGGGACAGTCCCTACGAGCAGTTCTTC.

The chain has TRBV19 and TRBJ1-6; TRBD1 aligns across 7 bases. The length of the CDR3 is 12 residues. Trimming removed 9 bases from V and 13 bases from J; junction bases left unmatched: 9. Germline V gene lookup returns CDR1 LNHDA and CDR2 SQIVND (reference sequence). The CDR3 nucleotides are TGTGCCAGCAGAGGGGACAGTCGGCCCCTCCACTTT. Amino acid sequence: CASRGDSRPLHF.

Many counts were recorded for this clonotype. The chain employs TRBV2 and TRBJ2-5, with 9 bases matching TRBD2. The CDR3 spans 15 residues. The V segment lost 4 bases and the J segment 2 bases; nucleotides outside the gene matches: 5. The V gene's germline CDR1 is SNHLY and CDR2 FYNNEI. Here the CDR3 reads CASSVSGSLQETQYF. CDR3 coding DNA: TGTGCCAGCAGTGTTAGCGGGAGTTTACAAGAGACCCAGTACTTC. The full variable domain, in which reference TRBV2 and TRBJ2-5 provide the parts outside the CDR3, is EPEVTQTPSHQVTQMGQEVILRCVPISNHLYFYWYRQILGQKVEFLVSFYNNEISEKSEIFDDQFSVERPDGSNFTLKIRSTKLEDSAMYFCASSVSGSLQETQYFGPGTRLLVL.

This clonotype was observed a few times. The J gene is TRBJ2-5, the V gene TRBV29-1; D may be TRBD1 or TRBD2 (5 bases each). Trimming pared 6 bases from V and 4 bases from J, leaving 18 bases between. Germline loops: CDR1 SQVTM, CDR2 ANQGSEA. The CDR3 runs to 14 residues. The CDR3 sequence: CSVKGTAAGETQYF. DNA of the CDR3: TGCAGCGTCAAAGGGACGGCCGCGGGAGAGACCCAGTACTTC.

Here the CDR3 reads CASSVEQGTGELFF. CDR3 DNA sequence: TGTGCCAGCAGTGTTGAACAGGGTACCGGGGAGCTGTTTTTT. The rearrangement links TRBV6-2 or TRBV6-3 to TRBJ2-2; possible D gene TRBD1, 6 bases. V was clipped by 5 bases and J by 5 bases, with 12 bases between them. In germline, CDR1 is MNHEY, CDR2 SVGEGT. CDR3 size: 14 residues.

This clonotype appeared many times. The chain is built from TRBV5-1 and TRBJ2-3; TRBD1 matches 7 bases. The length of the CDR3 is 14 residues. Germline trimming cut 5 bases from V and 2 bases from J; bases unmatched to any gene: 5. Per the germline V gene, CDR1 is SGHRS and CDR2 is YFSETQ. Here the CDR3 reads CASSPGQTTDTQYF. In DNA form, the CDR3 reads TGCGCCAGCAGTCCGGGACAGACCACAGATACGCAGTATTTT. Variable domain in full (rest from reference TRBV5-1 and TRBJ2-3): KAGVTQTPRYLIKTRGQQVTLSCSPISGHRSVSWYQQTPGQGLQFLFEYFSETQRNKGNFPGRFSGRQFSNSRSEMNVSTLELGDSALYLCASSPGQTTDTQYFGPGTRLTVL.

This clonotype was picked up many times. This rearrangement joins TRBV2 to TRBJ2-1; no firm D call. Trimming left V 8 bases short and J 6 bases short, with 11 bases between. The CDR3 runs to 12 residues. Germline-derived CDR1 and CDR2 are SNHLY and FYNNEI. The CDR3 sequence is CASHTLGNEQFF. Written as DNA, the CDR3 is TGTGCCAGCCACACCCTTGGCAATGAGCAGTTCTTC.

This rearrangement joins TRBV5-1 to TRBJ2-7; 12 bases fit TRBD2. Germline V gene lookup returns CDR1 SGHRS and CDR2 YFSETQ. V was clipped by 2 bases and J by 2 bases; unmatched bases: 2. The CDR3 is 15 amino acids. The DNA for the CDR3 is TGCGCCAGCAGCTTAAGGACTAGCGGGACCTACGAGCAGTACTTC. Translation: CASSLRTSGTYEQYF.

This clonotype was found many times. CDR3: CASSLGRGIETQYF. For the CDR3, the DNA is TGTGCCAGCAGCTTAGGACGAGGGATCGAGACCCAGTACTTC. V gene TRBV5-5 combines with J gene TRBJ2-5; weak D call: TRBD2 (5 bases). V shed 2 bases and J shed 5 bases, with 13 bases lying between them. The length of the CDR3 is 14 residues. The germline CDR1 and CDR2 sequences are SGHKS and YYEKEE (reference sequence).

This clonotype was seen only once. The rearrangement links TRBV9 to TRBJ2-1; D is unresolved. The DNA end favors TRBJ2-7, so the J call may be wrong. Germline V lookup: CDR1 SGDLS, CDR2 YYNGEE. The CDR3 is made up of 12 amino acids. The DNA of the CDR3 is TGTGCCAGCAGCGTAGATTGGAATGAGCAGTACTTC. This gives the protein CASSVDWNEQYF.

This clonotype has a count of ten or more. Written as DNA, the CDR3 is TGTGCCAGCAGCTCCGACTTACAGCCCCAGCATTTT. It translates to CASSSDLQPQHF. This chain joins TRBV7-2 and TRBJ1-5; D unclear. Germline V CDR1 and CDR2: SGHTA, FQGNSA. The CDR3 runs to 12 residues. Trimming removed 4 bases from V and 7 bases from J, with 8 bases in between.